This entry is about one T cell receptor (beta chain). Its target is not known. V was pared by 0 bases and J by 6 bases, with 20 bases of the junction left unmatched. The germline V gene encodes CDR1 SGHDN and CDR2 FVKESK. This CDR3 is 23 amino acids long. This entry belongs to a study of identical twins. Whole-study findings and limits: Models, which agreed with sharing between unrelated individuals, nonetheless underestimated the out-of-frame TCR alpha sharing seen in monozygotic twins. Clonotypes of the beta chain that were abundant in cord blood carried fewer insertions (memory repertoires showed none).

A universal primer binding site was introduced by template switching. The final cDNA contained unique molecular identifiers. A single record per CDR3 protein comes from TCRdb applying MiXCR to the 5' RACE reads. This sample carries 450,000 or so distinct CDR3 sequences, over 11% of them seen once, and the ten largest clones take about 0.97%. The sample was also reused in another study, on yellow fever vaccine responses in identical twins. This second report adds: The T cell response to vaccination in identical twins was reportedly partly convergent and partly personalized.

The V call is TRBV14, the J call TRBJ2-1; 16 nucleotides agree with TRBD2. The origin of this receptor is a woman aged 18-29 years in good health. The specimen sequenced was CD4+ T cells sorted from blood. Here the CDR3 DNA reads TGTGCCAGCAGCCAAGATCTTAGAAGTTTTCCCGGGACTAGCGGGAGGGCCCGCAATGAGCAGTTCTTC. Protein sequence: CASSQDLRSFPGTSGRARNEQFF. Looking up the rest from reference TRBV14 and TRBJ2-1 gives the full variable domain: EAGVTQFPSHSVIEKGQTVTLRCDPISGHDNLYWYRRVMGKEIKFLLHFVKESKQDESGMPNNRFLAERTGGTYSTLKVQPAELEDSGVYFCASSQDLRSFPGTSGRARNEQFFGPGTRLTVL.